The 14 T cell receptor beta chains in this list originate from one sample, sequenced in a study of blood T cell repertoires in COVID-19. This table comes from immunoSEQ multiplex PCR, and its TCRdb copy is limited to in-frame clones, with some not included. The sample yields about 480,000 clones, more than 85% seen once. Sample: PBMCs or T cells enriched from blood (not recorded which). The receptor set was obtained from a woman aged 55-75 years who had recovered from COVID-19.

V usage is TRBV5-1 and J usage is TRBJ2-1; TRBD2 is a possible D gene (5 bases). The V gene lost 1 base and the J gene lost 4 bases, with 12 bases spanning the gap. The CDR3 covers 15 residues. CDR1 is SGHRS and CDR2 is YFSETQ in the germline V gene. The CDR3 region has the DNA TGCGCCAGCAGCTTGTTCGCGGACTTATACAATGAGCAGTTCTTC. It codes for CASSLFADLYNEQFF.

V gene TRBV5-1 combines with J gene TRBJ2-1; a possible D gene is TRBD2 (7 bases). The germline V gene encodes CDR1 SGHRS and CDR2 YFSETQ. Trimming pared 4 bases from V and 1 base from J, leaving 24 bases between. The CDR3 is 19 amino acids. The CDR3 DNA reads TGCGCCAGCAGCCCAAAGGGGGGGGCCCCTCTGGGGTCCTACAATGAGCAGTTCTTC. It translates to CASSPKGGAPLGSYNEQFF.

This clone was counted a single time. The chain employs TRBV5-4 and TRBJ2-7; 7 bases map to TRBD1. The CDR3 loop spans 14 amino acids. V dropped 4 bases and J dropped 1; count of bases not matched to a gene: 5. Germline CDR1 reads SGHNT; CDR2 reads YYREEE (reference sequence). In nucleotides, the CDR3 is TGTGCCAGCAGCGATCTGGACAGGTCCTACGAGCAGTACGTC. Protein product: CASSDLDRSYEQYV.

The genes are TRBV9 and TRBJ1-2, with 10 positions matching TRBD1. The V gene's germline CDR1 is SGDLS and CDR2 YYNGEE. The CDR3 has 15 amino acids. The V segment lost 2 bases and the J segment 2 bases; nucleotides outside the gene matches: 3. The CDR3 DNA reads TGTGCCAGCAGCGTCACGACAGGGGGCAACTATGGCTACACCTTC. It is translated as CASSVTTGGNYGYTF.

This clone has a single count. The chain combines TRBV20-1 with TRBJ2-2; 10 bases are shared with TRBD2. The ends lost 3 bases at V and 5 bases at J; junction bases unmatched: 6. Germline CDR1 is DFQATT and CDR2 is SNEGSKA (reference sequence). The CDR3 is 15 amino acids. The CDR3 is CSASIAGGPTGELFF. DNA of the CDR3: TGCAGTGCTAGTATAGCGGGGGGCCCGACCGGGGAGCTGTTTTTT.

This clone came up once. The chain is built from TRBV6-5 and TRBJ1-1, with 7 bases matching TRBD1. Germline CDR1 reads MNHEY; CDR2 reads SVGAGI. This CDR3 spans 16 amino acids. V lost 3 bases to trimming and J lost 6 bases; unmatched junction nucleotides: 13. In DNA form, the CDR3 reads TGTGCCAGCAGTTATTGGGCAGGGGGGATCTCCGCTGAAGCTTTCTTT. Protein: CASSYWAGGISAEAFF.

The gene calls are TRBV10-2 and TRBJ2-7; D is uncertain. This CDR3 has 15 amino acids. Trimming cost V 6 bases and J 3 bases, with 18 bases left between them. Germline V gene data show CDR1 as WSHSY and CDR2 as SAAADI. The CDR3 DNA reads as TGCGCCAGCAGCCCCGGATTCCAGCGCTTCTACGAGCAGTACGTC. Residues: CASSPGFQRFYEQYV.

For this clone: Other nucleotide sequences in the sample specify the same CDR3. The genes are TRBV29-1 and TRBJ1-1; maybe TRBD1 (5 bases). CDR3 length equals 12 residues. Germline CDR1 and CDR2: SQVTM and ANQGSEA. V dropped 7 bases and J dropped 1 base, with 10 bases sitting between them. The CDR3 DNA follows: TGCAGCGCCGCTACAGGGAACACTGAAGCTTTCTTT. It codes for CSAATGNTEAFF.

This CDR3 is CASSQLRTGNTGELFF. As DNA, the CDR3 is TGCGCCAGCAGCCAACTTAGGACAGGGAACACCGGGGAGCTGTTTTTT. The chain carries TRBV4-1 and TRBJ2-2, with 7 positions matching TRBD1. The germline V gene encodes CDR1 MGHRA and CDR2 YSYEKL. The CDR3 has 16 residues. J lost 1 base, V lost 2 bases, and 4 bases had no gene match.

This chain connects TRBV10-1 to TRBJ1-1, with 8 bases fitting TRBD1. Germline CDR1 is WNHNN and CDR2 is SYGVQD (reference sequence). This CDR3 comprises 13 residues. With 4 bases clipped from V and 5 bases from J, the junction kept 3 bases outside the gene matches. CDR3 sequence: CASSGQGRTEAFF. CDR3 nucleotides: TGCGCCAGCAGTGGACAGGGGCGGACTGAAGCTTTCTTT.

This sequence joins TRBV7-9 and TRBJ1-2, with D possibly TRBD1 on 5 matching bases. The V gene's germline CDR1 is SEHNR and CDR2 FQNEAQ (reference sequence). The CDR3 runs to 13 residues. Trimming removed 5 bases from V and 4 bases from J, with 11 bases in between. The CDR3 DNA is TGTGCCAGCAGCGAGACAGTCGGCTATGGCTACACCTTC. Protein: CASSETVGYGYTF.

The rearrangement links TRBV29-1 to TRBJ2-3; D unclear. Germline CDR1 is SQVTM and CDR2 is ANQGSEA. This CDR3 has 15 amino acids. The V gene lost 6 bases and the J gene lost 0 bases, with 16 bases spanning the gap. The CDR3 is CSVALYSLSTDTQYF. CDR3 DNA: TGCAGCGTCGCCCTTTACTCTCTTAGCACAGATACGCAGTATTTT.

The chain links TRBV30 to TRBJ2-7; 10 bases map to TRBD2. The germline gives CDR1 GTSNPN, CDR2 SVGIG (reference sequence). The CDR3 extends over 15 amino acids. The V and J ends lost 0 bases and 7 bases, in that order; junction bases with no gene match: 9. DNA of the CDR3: TGTGCCTGGAGTGTCGGGCTAGCGGGGGTCCGAGAGCAGTACTTC. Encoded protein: CAWSVGLAGVREQYF.

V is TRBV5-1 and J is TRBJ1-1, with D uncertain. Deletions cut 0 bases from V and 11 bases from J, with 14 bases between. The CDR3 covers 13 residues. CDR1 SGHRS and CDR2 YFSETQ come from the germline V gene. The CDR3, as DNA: TGCGCCAGCAGCTTGGGGACTCGATACGAGGCTTTCTTT. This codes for CASSLGTRYEAFF.